This T cell receptor (beta chain) was captured in a study of shared clonotypes between healthy human individuals. Turning to the study itself: Three men and a couple of women, aged 18 to 49, were donors. Each donor had three CD4 naive, three CD4 memory, two CD8 naive and one CD8 memory plate. Study-wide points: Of the naive CD4 clonotypes, roughly 5% were shared across several donors. Generation probability values for non-shared clonotypes were lower than those for clonotypes shared by all four donors.

TCRdb's table, derived via immunoSEQ multiplex PCR, lists solely in-frame clones and lacks some. The sample includes nearly 600,000 clones, less than 97% seen only once; the top ten take over 0.09%. Positively selected for CCR7, the CD45RO-negative cells used as naive CD8 cells excluded terminally differentiated effector memory CD45RA+ cells. CDR1 is MNHNS, CDR2 SASEGT, per germline. The CDR3 loop spans 15 amino acids. Trimming at V came to 3 bases and at J to 8 bases, leaving 10 bases not matched to a gene. In the case of this clone: What it binds is unknown.

This clonotype was sampled from a woman aged 25 to 39 in good health. Sequenced input: naive CD8+ T cells sorted from blood. The chain carries TRBV6-1 and TRBJ1-5; the match to TRBD1 covers 7 bases. CDR3 in amino acids: CASSDLDRFKKPQHF. CDR3 nucleotide sequence: TGTGCCAGCAGTGACCTGGACAGGTTTAAAAAGCCCCAGCATTTT.